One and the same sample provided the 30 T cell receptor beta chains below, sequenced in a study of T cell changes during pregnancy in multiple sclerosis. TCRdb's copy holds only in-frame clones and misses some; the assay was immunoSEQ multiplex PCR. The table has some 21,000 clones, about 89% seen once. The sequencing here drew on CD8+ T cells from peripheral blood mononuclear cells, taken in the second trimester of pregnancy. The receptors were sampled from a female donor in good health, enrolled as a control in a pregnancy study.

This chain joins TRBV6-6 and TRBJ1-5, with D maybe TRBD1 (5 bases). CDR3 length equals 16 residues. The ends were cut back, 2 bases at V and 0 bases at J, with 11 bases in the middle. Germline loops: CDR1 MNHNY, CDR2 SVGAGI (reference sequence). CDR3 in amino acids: CASSYLGGYSNQPQHF. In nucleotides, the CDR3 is TGTGCCAGCAGTTACCTCGGGGGTTATAGCAATCAGCCCCAGCATTTT.

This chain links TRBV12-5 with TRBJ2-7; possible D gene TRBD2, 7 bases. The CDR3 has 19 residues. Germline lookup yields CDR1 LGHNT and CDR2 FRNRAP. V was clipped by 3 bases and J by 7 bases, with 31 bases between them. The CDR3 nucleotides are TGTGCTAGTGGTTTCCAGACATGGGGGAGGGGGGAAAATCGTGAGGAGCAGTACTTC. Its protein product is CASGFQTWGRGENREEQYF.

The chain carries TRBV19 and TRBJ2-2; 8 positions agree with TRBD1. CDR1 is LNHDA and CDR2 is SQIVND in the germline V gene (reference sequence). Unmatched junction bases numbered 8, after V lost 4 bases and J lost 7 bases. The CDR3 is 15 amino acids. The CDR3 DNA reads TGTGCCAGTAGTACCGGACAGGGCTTGGACGGGGAGCTGTTTTTT. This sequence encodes CASSTGQGLDGELFF.

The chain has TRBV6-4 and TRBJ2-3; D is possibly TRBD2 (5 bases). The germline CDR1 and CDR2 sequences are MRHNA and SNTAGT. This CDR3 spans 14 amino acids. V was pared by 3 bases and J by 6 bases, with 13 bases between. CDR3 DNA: TGTGCCAGCAGTGAACGGGGATTCGGGGATACGCAGTATTTT. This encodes CASSERGFGDTQYF.

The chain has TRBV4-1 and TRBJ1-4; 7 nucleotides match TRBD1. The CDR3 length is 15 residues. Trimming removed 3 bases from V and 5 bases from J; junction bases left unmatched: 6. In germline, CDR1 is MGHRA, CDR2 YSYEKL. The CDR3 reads CASSQGDSLNEKLFF. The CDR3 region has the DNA TGCGCCAGCAGCCAGGGGGACAGCTTGAATGAAAAACTGTTTTTT.

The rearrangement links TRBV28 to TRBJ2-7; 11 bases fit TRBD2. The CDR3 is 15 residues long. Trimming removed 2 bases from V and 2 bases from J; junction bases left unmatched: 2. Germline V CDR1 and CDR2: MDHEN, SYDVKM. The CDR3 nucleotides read TGTGCCAGCAGTTTAGGGACTAGCGGACCCTACGAGCAGTACTTC. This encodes CASSLGTSGPYEQYF.

CDR3 residues: CASTFTSTEAFF. The DNA for the CDR3 is TGTGCCAGTACTTTCACATCCACTGAAGCTTTCTTT. The V gene is TRBV19, the J gene TRBJ1-1, with D unresolved. This CDR3 is built from 12 residues. The V end was cut by 7 bases, the J end by 4 bases, with 10 bases between. The germline gives CDR1 LNHDA, CDR2 SQIVND (reference sequence).

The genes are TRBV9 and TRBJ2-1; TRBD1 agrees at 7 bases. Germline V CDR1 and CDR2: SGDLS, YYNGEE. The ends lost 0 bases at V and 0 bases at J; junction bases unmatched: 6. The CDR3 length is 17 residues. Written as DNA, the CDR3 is TGTGCCAGCAGCGTAGGTCAGGGGGTTAGCTCCTACAATGAGCAGTTCTTC. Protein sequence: CASSVGQGVSSYNEQFF.

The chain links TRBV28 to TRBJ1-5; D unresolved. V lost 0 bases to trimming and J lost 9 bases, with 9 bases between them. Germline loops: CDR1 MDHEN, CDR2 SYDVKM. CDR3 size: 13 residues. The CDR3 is CASSLWSVLPQHF. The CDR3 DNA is TGTGCCAGCAGTTTATGGAGCGTTCTGCCCCAGCATTTT. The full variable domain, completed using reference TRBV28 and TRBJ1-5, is DVKVTQSSRYLVKRTGEKVFLECVQDMDHENMFWYRQDPGLGLRLIYFSYDVKMKEKGDIPEGYSVSREKKERFSLILESASTNQTSMYLCASSLWSVLPQHFGDGTRLSIL.

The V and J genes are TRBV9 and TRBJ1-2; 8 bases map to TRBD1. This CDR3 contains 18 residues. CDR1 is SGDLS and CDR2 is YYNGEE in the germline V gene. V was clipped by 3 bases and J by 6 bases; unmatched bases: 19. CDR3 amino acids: CASSESGDRTGTVDGYTF. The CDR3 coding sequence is TGTGCCAGCAGCGAGAGCGGAGATAGGACAGGGACGGTTGATGGCTACACCTTC.

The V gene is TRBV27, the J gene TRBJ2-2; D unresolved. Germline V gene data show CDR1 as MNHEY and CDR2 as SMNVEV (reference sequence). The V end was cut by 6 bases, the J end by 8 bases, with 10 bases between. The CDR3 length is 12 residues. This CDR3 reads CASRPYSGELFF. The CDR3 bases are TGTGCCAGCAGGCCCTACTCAGGGGAGCTGTTTTTT.

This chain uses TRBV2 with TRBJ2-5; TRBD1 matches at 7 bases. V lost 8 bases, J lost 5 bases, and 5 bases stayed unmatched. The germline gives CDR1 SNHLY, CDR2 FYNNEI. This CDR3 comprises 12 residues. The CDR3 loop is CASLGQSETQYF. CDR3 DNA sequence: TGTGCCAGCCTGGGACAGTCCGAGACCCAGTACTTC.

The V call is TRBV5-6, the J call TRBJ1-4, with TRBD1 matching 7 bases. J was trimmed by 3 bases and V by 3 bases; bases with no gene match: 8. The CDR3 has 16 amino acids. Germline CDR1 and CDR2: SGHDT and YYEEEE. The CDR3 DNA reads TGTGCCAGCAGCTCGTTCTGGACAGGAGCTAATGAAAAACTGTTTTTT. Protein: CASSSFWTGANEKLFF.

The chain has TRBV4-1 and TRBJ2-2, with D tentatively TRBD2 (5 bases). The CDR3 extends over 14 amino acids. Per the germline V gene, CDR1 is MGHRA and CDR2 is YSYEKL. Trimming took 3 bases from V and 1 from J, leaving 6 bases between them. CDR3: CASSHRENTGELFF. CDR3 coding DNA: TGCGCCAGCAGCCACCGGGAGAACACCGGGGAGCTGTTTTTT.

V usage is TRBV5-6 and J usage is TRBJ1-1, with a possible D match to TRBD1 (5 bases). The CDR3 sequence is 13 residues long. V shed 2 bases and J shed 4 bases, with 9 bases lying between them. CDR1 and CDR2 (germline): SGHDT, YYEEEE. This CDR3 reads CASSFGGTTEAFF. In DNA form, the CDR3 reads TGTGCCAGCAGCTTCGGGGGGACCACTGAAGCTTTCTTT.

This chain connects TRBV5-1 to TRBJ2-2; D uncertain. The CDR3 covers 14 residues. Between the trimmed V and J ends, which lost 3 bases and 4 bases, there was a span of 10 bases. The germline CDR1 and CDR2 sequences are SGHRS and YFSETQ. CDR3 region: CASSSLSGTGELFF. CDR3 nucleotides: TGCGCCAGCAGCTCCCTCAGTGGCACCGGGGAGCTGTTTTTT.

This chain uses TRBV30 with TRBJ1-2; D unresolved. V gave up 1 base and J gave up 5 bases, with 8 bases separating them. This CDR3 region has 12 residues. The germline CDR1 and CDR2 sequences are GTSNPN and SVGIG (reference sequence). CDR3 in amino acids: CAWSAGIYGYTF. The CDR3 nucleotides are TGTGCCTGGAGTGCAGGAATATATGGCTACACCTTC. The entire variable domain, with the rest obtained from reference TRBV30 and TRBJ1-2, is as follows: SQTIHQWPATLVQPVGSPLSLECTVEGTSNPNLYWYRQAAGRGLQLLFYSVGIGQISSEVPQNLSASRPQDRQFILSSKKLLLSDSGFYLCAWSAGIYGYTFGSGTRLTVV.

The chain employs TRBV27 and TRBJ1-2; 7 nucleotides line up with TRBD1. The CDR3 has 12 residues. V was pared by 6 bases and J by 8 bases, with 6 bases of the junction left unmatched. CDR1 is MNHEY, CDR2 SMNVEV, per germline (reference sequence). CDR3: CASRETGTGYTF. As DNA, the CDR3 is TGTGCCAGCAGGGAGACAGGGACAGGCTACACCTTC.

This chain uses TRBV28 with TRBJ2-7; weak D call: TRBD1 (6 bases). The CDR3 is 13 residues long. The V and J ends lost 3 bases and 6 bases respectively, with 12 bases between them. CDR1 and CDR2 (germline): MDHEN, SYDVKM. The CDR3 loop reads CASSFRGRGEQYF. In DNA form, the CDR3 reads TGTGCCAGCAGTTTCAGGGGCAGGGGCGAGCAGTACTTC.

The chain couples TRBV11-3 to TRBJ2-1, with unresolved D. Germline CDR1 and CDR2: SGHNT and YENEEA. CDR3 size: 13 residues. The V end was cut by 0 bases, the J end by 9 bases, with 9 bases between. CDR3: CASSLDRTPEQFF. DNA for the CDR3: TGTGCCAGCAGCTTAGATCGTACTCCTGAGCAGTTCTTC.

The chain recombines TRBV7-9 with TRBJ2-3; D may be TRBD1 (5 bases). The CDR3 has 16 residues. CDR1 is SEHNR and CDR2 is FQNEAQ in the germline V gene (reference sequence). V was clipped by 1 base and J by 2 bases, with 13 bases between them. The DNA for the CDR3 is TGTGCCAGCAGCTTAGGGTTTCAGGGATCCACAGATACGCAGTATTTT. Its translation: CASSLGFQGSTDTQYF. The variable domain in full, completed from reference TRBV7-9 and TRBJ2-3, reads DTGVSQNPRHKITKRGQNVTFRCDPISEHNRLYWYRQTLGQGPEFLTYFQNEAQLEKSRLLSDRFSAERPKGSFSTLEIQRTEQGDSAMYLCASSLGFQGSTDTQYFGPGTRLTVL.

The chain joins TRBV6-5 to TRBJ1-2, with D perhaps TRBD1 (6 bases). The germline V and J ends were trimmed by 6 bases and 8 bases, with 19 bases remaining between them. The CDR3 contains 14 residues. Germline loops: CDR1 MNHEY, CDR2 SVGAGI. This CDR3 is CASREYRDERGYTF. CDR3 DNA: TGTGCCAGCAGAGAATACAGGGATGAGCGAGGCTACACCTTC.

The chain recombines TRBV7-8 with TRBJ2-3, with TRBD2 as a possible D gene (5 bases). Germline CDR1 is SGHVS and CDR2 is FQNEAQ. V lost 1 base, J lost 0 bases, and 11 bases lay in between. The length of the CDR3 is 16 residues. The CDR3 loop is CASSLGSGTSTDTQYF. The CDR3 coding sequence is TGTGCCAGCAGCTTAGGCAGCGGAACTAGCACAGATACGCAGTATTTT.

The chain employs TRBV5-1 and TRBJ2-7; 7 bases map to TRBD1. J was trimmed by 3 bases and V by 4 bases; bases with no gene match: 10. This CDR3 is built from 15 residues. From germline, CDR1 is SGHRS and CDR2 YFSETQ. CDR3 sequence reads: CASSLYRQGHYEQYF. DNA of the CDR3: TGCGCCAGCAGCCTGTATCGACAGGGACACTACGAGCAGTACTTC.

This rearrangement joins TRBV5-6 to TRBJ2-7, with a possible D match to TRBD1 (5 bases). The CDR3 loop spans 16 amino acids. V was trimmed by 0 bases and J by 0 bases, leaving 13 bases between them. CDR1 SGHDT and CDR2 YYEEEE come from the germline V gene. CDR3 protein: CASSLALQESSYEQYF. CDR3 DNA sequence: TGTGCCAGCAGCTTGGCCTTACAGGAGAGCTCCTACGAGCAGTACTTC.

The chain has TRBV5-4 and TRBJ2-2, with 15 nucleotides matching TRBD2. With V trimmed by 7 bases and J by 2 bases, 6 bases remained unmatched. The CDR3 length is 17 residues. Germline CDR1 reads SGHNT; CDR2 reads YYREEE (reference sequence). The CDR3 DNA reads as TGTGCCAGCTTGAGGACTAGCGGGAGGGTTAACACCGGGGAGCTGTTTTTT. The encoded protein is CASLRTSGRVNTGELFF.

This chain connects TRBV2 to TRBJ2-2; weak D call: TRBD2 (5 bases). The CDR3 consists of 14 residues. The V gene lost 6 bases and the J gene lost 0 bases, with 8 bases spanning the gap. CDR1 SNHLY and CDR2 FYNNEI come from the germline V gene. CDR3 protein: CASRDGANTGELFF. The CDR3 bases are TGTGCCAGCAGAGACGGGGCGAACACCGGGGAGCTGTTTTTT.

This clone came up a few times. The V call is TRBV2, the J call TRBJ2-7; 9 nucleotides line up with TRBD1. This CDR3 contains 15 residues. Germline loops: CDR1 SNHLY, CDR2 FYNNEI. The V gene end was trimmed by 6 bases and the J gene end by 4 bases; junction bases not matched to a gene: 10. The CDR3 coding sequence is TGTGCCAGCAGAAAAGGGACAGGGTCTTCGTACGAGCAGTACTTC. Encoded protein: CASRKGTGSSYEQYF.

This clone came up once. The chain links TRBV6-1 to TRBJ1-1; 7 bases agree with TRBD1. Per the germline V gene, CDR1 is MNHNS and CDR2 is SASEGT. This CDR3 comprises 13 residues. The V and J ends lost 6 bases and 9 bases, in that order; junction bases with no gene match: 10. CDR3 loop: CASRPGQEPKAFF. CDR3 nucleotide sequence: TGTGCCAGCAGGCCTGGACAGGAACCTAAAGCTTTCTTT.

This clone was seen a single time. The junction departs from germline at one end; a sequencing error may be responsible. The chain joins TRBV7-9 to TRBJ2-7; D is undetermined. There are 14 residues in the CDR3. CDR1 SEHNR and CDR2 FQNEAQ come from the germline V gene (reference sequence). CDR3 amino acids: CASSGMVSAYQQYF. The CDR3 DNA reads TGTGCCAGCAGCGGCATGGTAAGCGCCTACCAGCAGTACTTC.